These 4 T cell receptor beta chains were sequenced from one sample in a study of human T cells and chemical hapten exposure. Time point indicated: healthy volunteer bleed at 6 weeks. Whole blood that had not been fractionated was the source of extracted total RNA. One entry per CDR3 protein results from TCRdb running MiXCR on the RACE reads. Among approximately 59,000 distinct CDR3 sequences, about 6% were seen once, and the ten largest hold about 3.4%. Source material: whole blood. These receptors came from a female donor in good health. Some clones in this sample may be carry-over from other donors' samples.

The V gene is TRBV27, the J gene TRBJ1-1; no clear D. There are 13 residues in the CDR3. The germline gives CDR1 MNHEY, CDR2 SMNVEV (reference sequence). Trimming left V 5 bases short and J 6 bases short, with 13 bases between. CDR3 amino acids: CASSPTVGAEAFF. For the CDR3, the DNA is TGTGCCAGCAGTCCCACAGTAGGCGCTGAAGCTTTCTTT.

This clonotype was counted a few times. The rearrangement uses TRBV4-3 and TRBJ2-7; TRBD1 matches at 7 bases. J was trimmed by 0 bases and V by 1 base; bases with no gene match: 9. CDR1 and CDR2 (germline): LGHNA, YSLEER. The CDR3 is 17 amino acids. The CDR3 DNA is TGCGCCAGCAGCCAAGGATTGATCGGGACAGCCTCCTACGAGCAGTACTTC. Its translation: CASSQGLIGTASYEQYF.

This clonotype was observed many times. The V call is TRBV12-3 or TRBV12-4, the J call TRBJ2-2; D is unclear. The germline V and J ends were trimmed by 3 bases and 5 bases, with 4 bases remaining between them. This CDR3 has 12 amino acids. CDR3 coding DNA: TGTGCCAGCAGTTTGGGTACCGGGGAGCTGTTTTTT. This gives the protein CASSLGTGELFF.

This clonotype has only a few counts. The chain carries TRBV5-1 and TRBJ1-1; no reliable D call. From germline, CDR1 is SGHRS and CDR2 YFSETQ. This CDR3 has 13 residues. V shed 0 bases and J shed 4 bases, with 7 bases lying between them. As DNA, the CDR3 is TGCGCCAGCAGCTTGGACGGGTTCACTGAAGCTTTCTTT. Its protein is CASSLDGFTEAFF.